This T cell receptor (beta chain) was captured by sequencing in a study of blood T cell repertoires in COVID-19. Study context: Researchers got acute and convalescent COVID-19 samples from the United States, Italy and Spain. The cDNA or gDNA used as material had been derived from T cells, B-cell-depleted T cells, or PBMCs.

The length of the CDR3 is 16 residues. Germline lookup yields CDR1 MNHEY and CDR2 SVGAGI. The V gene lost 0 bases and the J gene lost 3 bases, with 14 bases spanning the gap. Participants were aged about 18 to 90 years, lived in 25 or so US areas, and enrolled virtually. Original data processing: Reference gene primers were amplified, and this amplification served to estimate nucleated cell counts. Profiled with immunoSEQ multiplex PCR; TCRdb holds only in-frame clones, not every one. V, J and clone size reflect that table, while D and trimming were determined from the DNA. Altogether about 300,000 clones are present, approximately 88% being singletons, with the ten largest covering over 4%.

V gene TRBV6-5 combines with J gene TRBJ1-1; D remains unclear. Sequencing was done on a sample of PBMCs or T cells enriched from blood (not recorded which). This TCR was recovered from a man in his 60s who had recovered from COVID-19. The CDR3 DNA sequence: TGTGCCAGCAGTTACTCGTCCGCCAGGTCGGACACTGAAGCTTTCTTT. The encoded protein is CASSYSSARSDTEAFF.